The 27 T cell receptor beta chains reported below all come from one sample, sequenced in a study of regulatory T cells in long-lasting Graves disease. Assembly of TCR beta libraries relied on iRepertoire HTBI primers together with Arm-PCR of CDR3 regions. TCRdb re-called the multiplex PCR reads through MiXCR, storing one row per CDR3 protein. The sample records 400,000 to 500,000 distinct CDR3 sequences, approximately 15% being singletons. Sample time point: newly diagnosed GD, antithyroid drugs for less than 3 months. Extracted PBMC RNA gave rise to the TCR library. The data also belong to a second study, concerning T cells in Graves' hyperthyroidism and ophthalmopathy.

Sample: peripheral blood mononuclear cells (PBMCs), taken at new diagnosis, from a patient treated with antithyroid drugs. All receptors derive from a woman in her forties with Graves disease.

The table lists this clonotype with a few counts. It may be a read error: a sequence one base away is much more abundant. This chain uses TRBV10-3 with TRBJ2-1; 13 bases match TRBD2. In germline, CDR1 is ENHRY, CDR2 SYGVKD. This CDR3 has 18 residues. CDR3 region: CAISDRLAGGGSYNEQLF. CDR3 coding DNA: TGTGCCATCAGTGACCGACTAGCGGGAGGCGGGTCCTACAATGAGCAGCTCTTC.

This clonotype was found many times. This sequence joins TRBV2 and TRBJ2-6; TRBD1 matches at 8 bases. This CDR3 is 21 amino acids long. Germline V gene lookup returns CDR1 SNHLY and CDR2 FYNNEI. J lost 0 bases, V lost 2 bases, and 15 bases had no gene match. CDR3 bases: TGTGCCAGCAGTGAATTTTTCGGATCATACACAGGGGGCTCTGGGGCCAACGTCCTGACTTTC. This translates into CASSEFFGSYTGGSGANVLTF.

This clonotype appeared a few times. This chain connects TRBV28 to TRBJ1-1, with TRBD1 identical over 9 bases. Germline CDR1 MDHEN, CDR2 SYDVKM. The CDR3 consists of 15 residues. The trim removed 7 bases at V and 5 bases at J, leaving 11 bases unmatched. CDR3: CASKDPGQGYTEAFF. CDR3 DNA: TGTGCCAGCAAAGATCCGGGACAGGGATATACTGAAGCTTTCTTT.

This clonotype showed up many times. The chain employs TRBV28 and TRBJ2-7; possibly TRBD1 or TRBD2 for D (5 bases each). The germline V gene has CDR1 MDHEN and CDR2 SYDVKM. The CDR3 runs 17 residues. Trimming removed 2 bases from V and 2 bases from J, with 19 bases in between. As DNA, the CDR3 is TGTGCCAGCAGTTTAGGTACTCCGGGACCGGGGACCTACGAGCAGTACTTC. Protein product: CASSLGTPGPGTYEQYF.

Ten or more counts support this clonotype. The chain employs TRBV3-1 and TRBJ1-2; D not resolved. The V gene's germline CDR1 is LGHDT and CDR2 YNNKEL (reference sequence). The CDR3 is 12 amino acids. V lost 4 bases and J lost 11, with 14 bases in between. In DNA form, the CDR3 reads TGTGCCAGCAGCCTCAGGCGCGGCGGGTACACCTTC. Amino acid sequence: CASSLRRGGYTF.

As regards this clonotype: With a far larger clone one base away, a read error is the likely cause. The V call is TRBV11-3, the J call TRBJ2-7; 8 bases fit TRBD2. V dropped 3 bases and J dropped 3; count of bases not matched to a gene: 4. CDR3 length: 14 amino acids. Germline CDR1 and CDR2: SGHNT and YENEEA. CDR3 sequence (DNA): TGTGCCAGCAGCTTCCTGCTAGCGGGCTACGAGCAGTACTTC. Its translation: CASSFLLAGYEQYF. Supplemented by reference TRBV11-3 and TRBJ2-7, the full variable domain reads EAGVVQSPRYKIIEKKQPVAFWCNPISGHNTLYWYLQNLGQGPELLIRYENEEAVDDSQLPKDRFSAERLKGVDSTLKIQPAELGDSAVYLCASSFLLAGYEQYFGPGTRLTVT.

In its sample, this clonotype was seen many times. V usage is TRBV5-4 and J usage is TRBJ2-3, with 8 positions matching TRBD2. V lost 4 bases to trimming and J lost 0 bases; unmatched junction nucleotides: 4. CDR1 and CDR2 from the germline V gene are SGHNT and YYREEE (reference sequence). The CDR3 runs 15 residues. CDR3 sequence reads: CASSTGLASTDTQYF. The CDR3 DNA reads as TGTGCCAGCAGCACCGGACTAGCAAGCACAGATACGCAGTATTTT. Drawing the rest from reference TRBV5-4 and TRBJ2-3, the complete variable domain is ETGVTQSPTHLIKTRGQQVTLRCSSQSGHNTVSWYQQALGQGPQFIFQYYREEENGRGNFPPRFSGLQFPNYSSELNVNALELDDSALYLCASSTGLASTDTQYFGPGTRLTVL.

Of note for this clonotype: A much larger clone differs by one base, so this may be a read error. This sequence joins TRBV12-3 or TRBV12-4 and TRBJ2-4; 9 nucleotides line up with TRBD1. CDR3 size: 12 residues. This CDR3 reads CAGRTGENIQYF. CDR3 nucleotides: TGTGCCGGCAGGACAGGGGAAAACATTCAGTACTTC.

V usage is TRBV4-3 and J usage is TRBJ2-5; 8 nucleotides align to TRBD1. The germline gives CDR1 LGHNA, CDR2 YSLEER. The CDR3 has 15 residues. After removal of 0 bases from V and 5 bases from J, the junction contained 5 bases not matched to a gene. DNA for the CDR3: TGCGCCAGCAGCCAAGACCAGGGGGCGAGGGAGACCCAGTACTTC. Its translation is CASSQDQGARETQYF.

This clonotype was counted a few times. This CDR3 reads CASSFNPTGSTEAFF. The CDR3 coding sequence is TGTGCCAGCAGCTTTAACCCGACAGGGAGCACTGAAGCTTTCTTT. The rearrangement joins TRBV11-2 to TRBJ1-1; 7 bases map to TRBD1. V shed 3 bases, J shed 4 bases, and the junction held 8 bases outside the gene matches. The CDR3 loop spans 15 amino acids. Germline CDR1 reads SGHAT; CDR2 reads FQNNGV.

The chain links TRBV19 to TRBJ2-5; 7 positions agree with TRBD2. J gave up 5 bases and V 2 bases, and 5 bases lay outside the gene matches. Per the germline V gene, CDR1 is LNHDA and CDR2 is SQIVND (reference sequence). The CDR3 consists of 14 residues. The CDR3 protein is CASSIRLAQETQYF. The CDR3 DNA reads as TGTGCCAGTAGTATAAGACTAGCCCAGGAGACCCAGTACTTC.

This clonotype has more than one count but fewer than ten. The rearrangement links TRBV11-2 to TRBJ2-7; D might be TRBD1 (6 bases). The CDR3 consists of 17 residues. Germline V lookup: CDR1 SGHAT, CDR2 FQNNGV. Trimming left V 5 bases short and J 0 bases short, with 20 bases between. DNA for the CDR3: TGTGCCAGCAGCCCGCGAGGGGGTGGTTGGAACTCCTACGAGCAGTACTTC. Its protein product is CASSPRGGGWNSYEQYF.

This clonotype was found a few times. J is TRBJ2-7 and V is TRBV7-2; D uncertain. CDR1 is SGHTA and CDR2 is FQGNSA in the germline V gene. This CDR3 has 14 residues. With 5 bases removed from V and 0 bases from J, the gap between germline ends came to 11 bases. CDR3 sequence (DNA): TGTGCCAGCAGCAGGCGTAGTAGCTCCTACGAGCAGTACTTC. The encoded protein is CASSRRSSSYEQYF.

Ten or more counts support this clonotype. This chain uses TRBV12-3 or TRBV12-4 with TRBJ1-3; possible D gene TRBD1, 6 bases. Trimming stripped 2 bases from V and 4 bases from J, with 15 bases between. The CDR3 loop spans 16 amino acids. CDR3 sequence reads: CASSLPATGYGNTIYF. CDR3 bases: TGTGCCAGCAGTTTACCCGCAACAGGGTACGGAAACACCATATATTTT.

There are many counts of this clonotype. V is TRBV3-1 and J is TRBJ2-3; maybe TRBD2 (5 bases). The V end was cut by 4 bases, the J end by 2 bases, with 10 bases between. The CDR3 covers 14 residues. CDR1 is LGHDT and CDR2 is YNNKEL in the germline V gene (reference sequence). The CDR3 loop reads CASSPGMNTDTQYF. As DNA, the CDR3 is TGTGCCAGCAGCCCCGGGATGAACACAGATACGCAGTATTTT.

The table lists this clonotype with many counts. V usage is TRBV28 and J usage is TRBJ2-1, with TRBD2 matching 7 bases. V gave up 4 bases and J gave up 0 bases; unmatched junction bases: 12. In germline, CDR1 is MDHEN, CDR2 SYDVKM. This CDR3 region has 18 residues. CDR3 in amino acids: CASSYGLAEQSSYNEQFF. DNA for the CDR3: TGTGCCAGCAGTTATGGGCTAGCGGAACAGAGCTCCTACAATGAGCAGTTCTTC.

This clonotype has a count of ten or more. The chain joins TRBV7-2 to TRBJ2-5, with 8 bases aligning to TRBD2. The V gene end was trimmed by 3 bases and the J gene end by 5 bases; junction bases not matched to a gene: 8. Germline V gene sequence: CDR1 SGHTA, CDR2 FQGNSA. The CDR3 is 15 amino acids. The DNA of the CDR3 is TGTGCCAGCAGCTTTTGGGGCGGGAGGAGCGAGACCCAGTACTTC. Protein product: CASSFWGGRSETQYF.

The table lists this clonotype with many counts. This chain connects TRBV5-1 to TRBJ1-1; TRBD1 matches 8 bases. V dropped 0 bases and J dropped 9; count of bases not matched to a gene: 7. Germline V gene sequence: CDR1 SGHRS, CDR2 YFSETQ. The CDR3 totals 14 residues. CDR3 sequence: CASSLEVDRVKAFF. DNA for the CDR3: TGCGCCAGCAGCTTGGAGGTGGACAGGGTGAAAGCTTTCTTT.

This clonotype showed up just a few times. A much larger clone differs from this one at a single base, so this may be a read error. The chain employs TRBV15 and TRBJ2-5; D remains unclear. The CDR3 loop spans 12 amino acids. V lost 1 base and J 4 bases, leaving 4 bases between the germline ends. Germline V gene sequence: CDR1 LNHNV, CDR2 YYDKDF (reference sequence). The CDR3 here is CATSRGGETQYF. The CDR3, as DNA: TGTGCCACCAGCAGAGGGGGAGAGACCCAGTACTTC.

This clonotype came up many times. V gene TRBV2 combines with J gene TRBJ2-1; 8 bases line up with TRBD2. V lost 5 bases to trimming and J lost 0 bases; unmatched junction nucleotides: 12. The CDR3 sequence is 18 residues long. The germline V gene encodes CDR1 SNHLY and CDR2 FYNNEI. The CDR3 loop is CASSHLRTSTTSYNEQFF. The CDR3 coding sequence is TGTGCCAGCAGTCACCTCAGGACTAGCACAACCTCCTACAATGAGCAGTTCTTC. The variable domain in full, with the rest retrieved from reference TRBV2 and TRBJ2-1, is EPEVTQTPSHQVTQMGQEVILRCVPISNHLYFYWYRQILGQKVEFLVSFYNNEISEKSEIFDDQFSVERPDGSNFTLKIRSTKLEDSAMYFCASSHLRTSTTSYNEQFFGPGTRLTVL.

Regarding this clonotype: Its ends do not fully match the called genes, so a read error is possible. The chain recombines TRBV6-5 with TRBJ2-6, with 7 positions matching TRBD1. The CDR3 runs 16 residues. Germline CDR1 reads MNHEY; CDR2 reads SVGAGI. As DNA, the CDR3 is TGTGCCAACAGTCACGAAACAGGGGATGGGGCCAACGTCCTGACTTTC. It encodes CANSHETGDGANVLTF.

This clonotype was counted at least ten times. This rearrangement joins TRBV12-3 or TRBV12-4 to TRBJ2-5; the D gene could be TRBD1 or TRBD2 (5 bases each). The CDR3 length is 13 residues. The V end was cut by 8 bases, the J end by 7 bases, with 17 bases between. This CDR3 reads CASGPGTRGTQYF. For the CDR3, the DNA is TGTGCCAGCGGACCGGGGACCCGCGGGACCCAGTACTTC.

Concerning this clonotype: With a far larger clone one base away, a read error is the likely cause. CDR3 in DNA: TGTGCCAGAAGTTACTCGAGGTTTCCTAGCGGGAGAGGATCCGAGCAGTACTTC. It yields the protein CARSYSRFPSGRGSEQYF. The V gene is TRBV6-2 or TRBV6-3, the J gene TRBJ2-7, with 10 bases aligning to TRBD2. Germline-derived CDR1 and CDR2 are MNHEY and SVGEGT. This CDR3 contains 18 residues.

This chain uses TRBV12-3 or TRBV12-4 with TRBJ1-2, with a weak D call TRBD1 (5 bases). V was clipped by 5 bases and J by 8 bases, with 15 bases between them. The CDR3 extends over 13 amino acids. The CDR3 sequence: CASSRMVAGGYTF. DNA of the CDR3: TGTGCCAGCAGTCGGATGGTCGCAGGGGGCTACACCTTC.

Remarks on this clonotype: One base away lies a much larger clone, so this may be a sequencing read error. This rearrangement joins TRBV11-2 to TRBJ2-1; no clear D gene. This CDR3 has 13 residues. Germline CDR1 reads SGHAT; CDR2 reads FQNNGV. The CDR3, as DNA: TGTGCCAGCAGATTAGACCCCCGCGGTGAGCAGTTCTTC. Translating it yields CASRLDPRGEQFF.

This clonotype was detected a few times. This sequence joins TRBV6-5 and TRBJ2-5, with no clear D. Deletions cut 0 bases from V and 5 bases from J, with 13 bases between. CDR3 length: 15 residues. Germline values: CDR1 MNHEY, CDR2 SVGAGI. The CDR3 DNA follows: TGTGCCAGCAGTTACTCTGCTGGGATGGGGGAGACCCAGTACTTC. It yields the protein CASSYSAGMGETQYF.

This rearrangement joins TRBV5-1 to TRBJ1-4; 7 positions match TRBD1. V lost 4 bases and J lost 4; bases outside the gene matches: 4. The germline V gene encodes CDR1 SGHRS and CDR2 YFSETQ. The CDR3 consists of 14 residues. CDR3 in amino acids: CASSKDRNNEKLFF. For the CDR3, the DNA is TGCGCCAGCAGCAAGGACAGGAATAATGAAAAACTGTTTTTT.